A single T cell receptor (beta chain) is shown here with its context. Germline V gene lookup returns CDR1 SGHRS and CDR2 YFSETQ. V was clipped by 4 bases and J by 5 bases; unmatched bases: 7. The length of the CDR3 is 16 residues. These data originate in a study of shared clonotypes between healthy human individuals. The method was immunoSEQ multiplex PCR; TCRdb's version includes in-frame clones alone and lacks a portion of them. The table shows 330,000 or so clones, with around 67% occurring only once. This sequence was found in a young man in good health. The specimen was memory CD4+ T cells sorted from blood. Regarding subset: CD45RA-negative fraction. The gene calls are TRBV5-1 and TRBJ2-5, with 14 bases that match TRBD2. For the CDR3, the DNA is TGCGCCAGCAGCGCCGGACTAGCGGGAGGTGGTGAGACCCAGTACTTC. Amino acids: CASSAGLAGGGETQYF.